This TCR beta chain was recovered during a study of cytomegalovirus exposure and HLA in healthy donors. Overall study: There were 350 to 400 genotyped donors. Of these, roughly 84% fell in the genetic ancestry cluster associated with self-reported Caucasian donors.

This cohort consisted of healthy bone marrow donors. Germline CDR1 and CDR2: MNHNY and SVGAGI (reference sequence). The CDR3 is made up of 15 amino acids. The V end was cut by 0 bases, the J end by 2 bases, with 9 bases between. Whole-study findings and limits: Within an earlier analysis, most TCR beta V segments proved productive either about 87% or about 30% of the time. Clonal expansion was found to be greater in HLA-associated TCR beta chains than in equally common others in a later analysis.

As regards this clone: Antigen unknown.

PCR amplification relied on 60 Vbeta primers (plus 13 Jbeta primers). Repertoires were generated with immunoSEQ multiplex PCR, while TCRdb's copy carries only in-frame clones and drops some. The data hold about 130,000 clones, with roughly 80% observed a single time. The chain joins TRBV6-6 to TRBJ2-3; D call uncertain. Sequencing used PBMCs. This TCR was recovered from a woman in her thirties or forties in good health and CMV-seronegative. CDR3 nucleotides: TGTGCCAGCAGTTACTCGGCGGTCCCCACAGATACGCAGTATTTT. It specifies CASSYSAVPTDTQYF.